The entry below describes one T cell receptor beta chain. This entry belongs to a study of blood T cell repertoires in COVID-19. Study context: PBMCs, B-cell-depleted T cells, or T cells provided the cDNA or gDNA that made up the material.

Authors' data handling: Nucleated cell number was recorded as an estimate derived from reference gene primer amplification. TCRdb's table, derived via immunoSEQ multiplex PCR, lists solely in-frame clones and lacks some. D and trimming come from the DNA, and the V and J calls and clone size come from that table. The data show approximately 470,000 clones, with over 75% seen just once and roughly 3.2% held by the top ten. The receptor's source is a human donor in a cohort sampled during active COVID-19. The sample was peripheral blood.

The CDR3: CASSLQGQTENYGYTF. The CDR3 DNA reads as TGCGCCAGCAGCTTGCAGGGCCAGACAGAGAACTATGGCTACACCTTC. V usage is TRBV5-1 and J usage is TRBJ1-2; possibly TRBD1 for D (5 bases). The CDR3 length is 16 residues. Germline lookup yields CDR1 SGHRS and CDR2 YFSETQ. V lost 1 base and J 2 bases, leaving 15 bases between the germline ends. Full variable domain (missing parts from reference TRBV5-1 and TRBJ1-2): KAGVTQTPRYLIKTRGQQVTLSCSPISGHRSVSWYQQTPGQGLQFLFEYFSETQRNKGNFPGRFSGRQFSNSRSEMNVSTLELGDSALYLCASSLQGQTENYGYTFGSGTRLTVV.